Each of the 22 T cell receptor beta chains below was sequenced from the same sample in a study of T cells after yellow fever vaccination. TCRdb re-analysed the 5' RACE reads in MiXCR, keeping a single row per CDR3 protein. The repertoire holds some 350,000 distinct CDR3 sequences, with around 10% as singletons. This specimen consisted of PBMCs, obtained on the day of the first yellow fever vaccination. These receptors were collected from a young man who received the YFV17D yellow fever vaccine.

DNA of the CDR3: TGTGCCAGCAGTTTATCTAGCACGGGGACCGGGGAGCTGTTTTTT. Residues: CASSLSSTGTGELFF. The chain couples TRBV12-3 or TRBV12-4 to TRBJ2-2, with a possible D match to TRBD2 (5 bases). The germline V and J ends were trimmed by 2 bases and 5 bases, with 12 bases remaining between them. The CDR3 totals 15 residues.

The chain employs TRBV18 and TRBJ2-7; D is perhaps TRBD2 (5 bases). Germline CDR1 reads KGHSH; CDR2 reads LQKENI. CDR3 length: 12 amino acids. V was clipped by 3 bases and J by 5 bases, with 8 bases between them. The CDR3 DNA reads TGTGCCAGCTCACCTGTGGGAGACGAGCAGTACGTC. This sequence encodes CASSPVGDEQYV.

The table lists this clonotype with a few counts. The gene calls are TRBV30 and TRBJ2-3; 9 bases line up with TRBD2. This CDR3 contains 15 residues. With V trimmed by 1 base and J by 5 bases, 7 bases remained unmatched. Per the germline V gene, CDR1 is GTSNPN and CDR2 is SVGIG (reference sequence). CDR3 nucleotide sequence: TGTGCCTGGAGTGAGGCTAGCGGGGCTCTAGATACGCAGTATTTT. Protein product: CAWSEASGALDTQYF.

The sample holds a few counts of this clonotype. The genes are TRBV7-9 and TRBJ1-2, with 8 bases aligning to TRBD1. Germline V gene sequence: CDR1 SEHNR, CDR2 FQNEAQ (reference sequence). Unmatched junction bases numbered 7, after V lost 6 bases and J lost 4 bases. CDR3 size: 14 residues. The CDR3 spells CASSQSGQGYGYTF. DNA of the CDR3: TGTGCCAGCAGTCAATCAGGACAGGGCTATGGCTACACCTTC.

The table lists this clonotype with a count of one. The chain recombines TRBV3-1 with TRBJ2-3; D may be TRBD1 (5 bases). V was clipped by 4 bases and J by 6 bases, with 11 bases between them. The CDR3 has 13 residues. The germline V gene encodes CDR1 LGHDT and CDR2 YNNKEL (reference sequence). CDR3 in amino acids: CASSLGALDTQYF. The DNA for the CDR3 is TGTGCCAGCAGCCTTGGGGCTTTGGATACGCAGTATTTT.

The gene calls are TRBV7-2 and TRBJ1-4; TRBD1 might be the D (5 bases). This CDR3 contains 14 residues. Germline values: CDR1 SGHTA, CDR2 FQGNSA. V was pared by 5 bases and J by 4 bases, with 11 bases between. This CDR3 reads CASSPGRYNEKLFF. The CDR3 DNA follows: TGTGCCAGCAGCCCGGGACGGTATAATGAAAAACTGTTTTTT.

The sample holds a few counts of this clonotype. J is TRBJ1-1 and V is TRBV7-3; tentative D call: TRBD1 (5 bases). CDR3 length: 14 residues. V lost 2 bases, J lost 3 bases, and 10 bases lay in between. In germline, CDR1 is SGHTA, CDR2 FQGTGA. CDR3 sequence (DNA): TGTGCCAGCAGCTTAGGGTGGGGCGACACTGAAGCTTTCTTT. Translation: CASSLGWGDTEAFF.

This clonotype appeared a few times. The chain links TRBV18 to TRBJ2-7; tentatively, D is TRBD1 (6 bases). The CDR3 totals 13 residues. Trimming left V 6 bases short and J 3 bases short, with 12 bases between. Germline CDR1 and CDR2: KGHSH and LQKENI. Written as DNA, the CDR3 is TGTGCCAGCTCTGGGCAGGGGCTCTACGAGCAGTACTTC. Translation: CASSGQGLYEQYF. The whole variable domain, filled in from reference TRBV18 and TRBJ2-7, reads NAGVMQNPRHLVRRRGQEARLRCSPMKGHSHVYWYRQLPEEGLKFMVYLQKENIIDESGMPKERFSAEFPKEGPSILRIQQVVRGDSAAYFCASSGQGLYEQYFGPGTRLTVT.

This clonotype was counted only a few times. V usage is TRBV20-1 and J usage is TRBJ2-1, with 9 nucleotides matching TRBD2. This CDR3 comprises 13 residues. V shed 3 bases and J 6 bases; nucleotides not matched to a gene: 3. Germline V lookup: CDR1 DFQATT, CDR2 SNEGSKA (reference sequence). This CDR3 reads CSASGGGANEQFF. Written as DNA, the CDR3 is TGCAGTGCTAGTGGCGGGGGGGCCAATGAGCAGTTCTTC.

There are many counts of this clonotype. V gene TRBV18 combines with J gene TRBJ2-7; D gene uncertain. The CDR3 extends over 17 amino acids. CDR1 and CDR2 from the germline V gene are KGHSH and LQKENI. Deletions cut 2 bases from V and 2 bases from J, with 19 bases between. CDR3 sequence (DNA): TGTGCCAGCTCACCATACCCTCGGCATATGGGTACCTACGAGCAGTACTTC. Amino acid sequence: CASSPYPRHMGTYEQYF. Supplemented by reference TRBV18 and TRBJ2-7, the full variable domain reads NAGVMQNPRHLVRRRGQEARLRCSPMKGHSHVYWYRQLPEEGLKFMVYLQKENIIDESGMPKERFSAEFPKEGPSILRIQQVVRGDSAAYFCASSPYPRHMGTYEQYFGPGTRLTVT.

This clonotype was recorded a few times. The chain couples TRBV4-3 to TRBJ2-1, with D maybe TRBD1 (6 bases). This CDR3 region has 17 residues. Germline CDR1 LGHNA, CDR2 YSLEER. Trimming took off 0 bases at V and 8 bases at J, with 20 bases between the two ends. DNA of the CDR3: TGCGCCAGCAGCCAAGATCTTGGGACACTCATGCGCGATGAGCAGTTCTTC. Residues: CASSQDLGTLMRDEQFF.

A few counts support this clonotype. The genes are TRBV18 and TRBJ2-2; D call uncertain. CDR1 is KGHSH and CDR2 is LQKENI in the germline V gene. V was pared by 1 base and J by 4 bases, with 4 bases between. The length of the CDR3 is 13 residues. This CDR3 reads CASSPRSTGELFF. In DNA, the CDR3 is TGTGCCAGCTCACCACGATCCACCGGGGAGCTGTTTTTT.

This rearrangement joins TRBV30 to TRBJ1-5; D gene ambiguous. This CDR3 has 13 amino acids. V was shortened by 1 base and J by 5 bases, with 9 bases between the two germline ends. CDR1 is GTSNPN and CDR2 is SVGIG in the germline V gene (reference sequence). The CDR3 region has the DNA TGTGCCTGGAGTGATGGTTTACATCAGCCCCAGCATTTT. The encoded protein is CAWSDGLHQPQHF.

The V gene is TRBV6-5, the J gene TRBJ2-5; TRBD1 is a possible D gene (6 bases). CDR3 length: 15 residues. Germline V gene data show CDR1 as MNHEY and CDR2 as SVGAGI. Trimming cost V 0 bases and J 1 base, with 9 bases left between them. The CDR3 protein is CASSYSVTGQETQYF. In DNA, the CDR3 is TGTGCCAGCAGTTACTCGGTGACAGGCCAAGAGACCCAGTACTTC.

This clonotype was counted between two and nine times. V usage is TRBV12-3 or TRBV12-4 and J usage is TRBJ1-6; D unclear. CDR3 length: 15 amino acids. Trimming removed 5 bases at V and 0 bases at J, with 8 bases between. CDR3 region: CASSEEGSYNSPLHF. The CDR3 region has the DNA TGTGCCAGCAGTGAAGAAGGCTCCTATAATTCACCCCTCCACTTT.

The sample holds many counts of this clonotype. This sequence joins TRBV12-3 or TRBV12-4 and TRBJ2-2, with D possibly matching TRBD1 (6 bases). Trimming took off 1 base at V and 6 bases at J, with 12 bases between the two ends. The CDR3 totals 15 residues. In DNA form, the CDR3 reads TGTGCCAGCAGTTTAGGGACAGAGTTGCCCGGGGAGCTGTTTTTT. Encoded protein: CASSLGTELPGELFF.

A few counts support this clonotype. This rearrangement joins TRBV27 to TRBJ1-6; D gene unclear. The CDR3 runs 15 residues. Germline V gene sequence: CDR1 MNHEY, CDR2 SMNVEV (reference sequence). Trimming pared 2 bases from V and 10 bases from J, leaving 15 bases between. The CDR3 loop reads CASSLKQASGSPLHF. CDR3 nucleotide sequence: TGTGCCAGCAGTTTAAAGCAGGCGAGCGGCTCACCCCTCCACTTT.

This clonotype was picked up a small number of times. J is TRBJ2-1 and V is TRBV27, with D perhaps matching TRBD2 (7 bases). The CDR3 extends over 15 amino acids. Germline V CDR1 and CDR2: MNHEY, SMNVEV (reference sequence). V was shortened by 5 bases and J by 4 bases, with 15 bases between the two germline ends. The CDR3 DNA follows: TGTGCCAGCAGTACGAGGGGGGGCTTATACAATGAGCAGTTCTTC. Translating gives CASSTRGGLYNEQFF.

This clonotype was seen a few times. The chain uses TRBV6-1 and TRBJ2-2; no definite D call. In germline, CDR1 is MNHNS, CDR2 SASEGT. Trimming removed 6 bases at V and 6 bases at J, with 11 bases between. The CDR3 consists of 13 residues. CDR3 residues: CASSPSSAGELFF. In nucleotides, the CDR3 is TGTGCCAGCAGCCCCAGTTCAGCCGGGGAGCTGTTTTTT.

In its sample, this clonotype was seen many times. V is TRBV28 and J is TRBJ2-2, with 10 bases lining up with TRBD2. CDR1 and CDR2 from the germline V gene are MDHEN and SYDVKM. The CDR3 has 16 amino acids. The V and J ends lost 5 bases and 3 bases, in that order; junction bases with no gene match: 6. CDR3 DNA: TGTGCCAGCAGTCTAGGACTAGCGGCTTACACCGGGGAGCTGTTTTTT. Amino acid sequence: CASSLGLAAYTGELFF.

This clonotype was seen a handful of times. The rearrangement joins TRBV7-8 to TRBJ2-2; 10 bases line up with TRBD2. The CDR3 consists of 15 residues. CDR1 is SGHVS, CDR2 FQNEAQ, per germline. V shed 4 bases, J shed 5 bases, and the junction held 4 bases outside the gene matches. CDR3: CASSSSGGETGELFF. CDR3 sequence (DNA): TGTGCCAGCAGCTCAAGCGGGGGGGAGACCGGGGAGCTGTTTTTT.

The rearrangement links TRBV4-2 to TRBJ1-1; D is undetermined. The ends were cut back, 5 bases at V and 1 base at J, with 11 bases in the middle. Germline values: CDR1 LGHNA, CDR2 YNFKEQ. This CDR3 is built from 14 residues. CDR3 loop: CASSARASNTEAFF. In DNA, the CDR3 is TGTGCCAGCAGCGCTAGGGCTTCGAACACTGAAGCTTTCTTT.